Presented here are 2 T cell receptor beta chains from one specimen sequenced in a study of T cell repertoires in cytomegalovirus infection. TCRdb reprocessed the reads via MiXCR and lists one record per CDR3 protein. Of approximately 390,000 distinct CDR3 sequences in the sample, about 34% were seen once. Their antigens are not known. The sequences come from cultured PBMCs, collected from culture after CMV antigen stimulation. The origin of the receptors is a human donor in good health (CMV status not recorded). Some clones in this sample may be carry-over from other donors' samples.

This chain connects TRBV7-2 to TRBJ2-7, with 11 bases identical to TRBD1. Germline CDR1 is SGHTA and CDR2 is FQGNSA. With 4 bases clipped from V and 4 bases from J, the junction kept 6 bases outside the gene matches. There are 15 residues in the CDR3. The CDR3 spells CASSSSRDRGYEQYF. CDR3 in DNA: TGTGCCAGCAGCTCCTCCCGGGACAGGGGGTACGAGCAGTACTTC.

The CDR3 region has the DNA TGTGCCAGCAGCTTATACCCGGGGATCCGAGAGACCCAGTACTTC. Residues: CASSLYPGIRETQYF. The chain uses TRBV7-8 and TRBJ2-5, with D perhaps TRBD2 (5 bases). Germline-derived CDR1 and CDR2 are SGHVS and FQNEAQ. This CDR3 has 15 amino acids. The V gene lost 2 bases and the J gene lost 4 bases, with 14 bases spanning the gap. The whole variable domain, filled in from reference TRBV7-8 and TRBJ2-5, reads GAGVSQSPRYKVAKRGQDVALRCDPISGHVSLFWYQQALGQGPEFLTYFQNEAQLDKSGLPSDRFFAERPEGSVSTLKIQRTQQEDSAVYLCASSLYPGIRETQYFGPGTRLLVL.